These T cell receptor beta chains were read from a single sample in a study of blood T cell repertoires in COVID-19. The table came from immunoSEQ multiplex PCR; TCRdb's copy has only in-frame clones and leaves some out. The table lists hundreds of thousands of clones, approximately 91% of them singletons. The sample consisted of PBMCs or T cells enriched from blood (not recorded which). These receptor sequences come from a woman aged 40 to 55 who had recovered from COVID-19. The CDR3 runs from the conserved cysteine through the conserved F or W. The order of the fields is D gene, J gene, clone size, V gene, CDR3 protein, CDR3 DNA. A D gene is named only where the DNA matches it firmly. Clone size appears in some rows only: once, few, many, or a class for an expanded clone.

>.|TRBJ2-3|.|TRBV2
CASSSADTQYF
TGTGCCAGCAGTAGCGCAGATACGCAGTATTTT
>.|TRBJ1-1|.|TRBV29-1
CSAQGGMNTEAFF
TGCAGCGCACAGGGTGGCATGAACACTGAAGCTTTCTTT
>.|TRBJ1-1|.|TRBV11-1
CASSLGESTEAFF
TGTGCCAGCAGCTTAGGGGAGAGCACTGAAGCTTTCTTT
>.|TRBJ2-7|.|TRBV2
CASSDVGGNEQYF
TGTGCCAGCAGTGACGTGGGGGGAAACGAGCAGTACTTC
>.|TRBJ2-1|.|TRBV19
CASTITAHKGGEQFF
TGTGCCAGTACCATAACCGCCCACAAGGGGGGGGAGCAGTTCTTC
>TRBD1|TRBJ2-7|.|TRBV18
CASSPTGQGGTYEQYF
TGTGCCAGCTCACCTACCGGACAGGGGGGGACCTACGAGCAGTACTTC
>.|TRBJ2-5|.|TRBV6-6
CASSPTKGQETQYF
TGTGCCAGCAGCCCTACTAAGGGGCAAGAGACCCAGTACTTC
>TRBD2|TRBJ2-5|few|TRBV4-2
CASSQTTSGRAWETQYF
TGTGCCAGCAGCCAAACGACTAGCGGGAGGGCCTGGGAGACCCAGTACTTC
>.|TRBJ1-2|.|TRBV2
CASSDSGFYGYTF
TGTGCCAGCAGTGACTCAGGCTTCTATGGCTACACCTTC
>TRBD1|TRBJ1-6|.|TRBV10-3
CAAGQGNTNSPLHF
TGTGCCGCCGGACAGGGTAATACTAATTCACCCCTCCACTTT
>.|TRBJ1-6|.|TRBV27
CASSPPPMGGRSDSPLHF
TGTGCCAGCAGTCCGCCCCCGATGGGAGGGAGGTCGGATTCACCCCTCCACTTT
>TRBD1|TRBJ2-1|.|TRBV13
CASSPGTGDGNEQFF
TGTGCCAGCAGCCCCGGGACAGGGGACGGAAATGAGCAGTTCTTC
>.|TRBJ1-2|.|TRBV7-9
CASSLGSRGWDGYTF
TGTGCCAGCAGCTTAGGGTCACGGGGTTGGGATGGCTACACCTTC
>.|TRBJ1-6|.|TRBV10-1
CASTLTKNSSYNSPLHF
TGCGCCAGCACCCTGACAAAAAATAGCTCCTATAATTCACCCCTCCACTTT
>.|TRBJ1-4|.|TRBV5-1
CASSGGVATNEKLFF
TGCGCCAGCAGCGGCGGGGTTGCAACTAATGAAAAACTGTTTTTT